What follows are 23 T cell receptor beta chains derived from one specimen sequenced in a study of cytotoxic CD8 clonotypes in ibrutinib-treated CLL. Sequencing used immunoSEQ multiplex PCR; TCRdb keeps in-frame clones, though not all of them. The table shows about 160,000 clones, with about 80% occurring only once. Specimen: PBMCs, collected after 12 months of ibrutinib treatment. Every receptor here comes from a human donor with chronic lymphocytic leukemia.

V is TRBV6-6 and J is TRBJ2-1; the match to TRBD1 covers 7 bases. Per germline, CDR1 MNHNY and CDR2 SVGAGI (reference sequence). The CDR3 spans 15 residues. After removal of 6 bases from V and 7 bases from J, the junction contained 12 bases not matched to a gene. CDR3 protein: CASSAPVTGKNEQFF. The CDR3 DNA reads TGTGCCAGCAGCGCTCCGGTGACAGGGAAAAATGAGCAGTTCTTC.

The chain carries TRBV7-9 and TRBJ2-4, with 7 bases fitting TRBD1. This CDR3 is 14 amino acids long. The ends lost 5 bases at V and 8 bases at J; junction bases unmatched: 9. Per germline, CDR1 SEHNR and CDR2 FQNEAQ (reference sequence). CDR3 residues: CASSQPGQSDIQYF. The CDR3 DNA sequence: TGTGCCAGCAGCCAACCGGGACAGAGCGACATTCAGTACTTC. Full variable domain (rest looked up from reference TRBV7-9 and TRBJ2-4): DTGVSQNPRHKITKRGQNVTFRCDPISEHNRLYWYRQTLGQGPEFLTYFQNEAQLEKSRLLSDRFSAERPKGSFSTLEIQRTEQGDSAMYLCASSQPGQSDIQYFGAGTRLSVL.

This clone has just a few counts. Here the CDR3 DNA reads TGCGCCAGCAGCCAGGCCGGAAGGACTGAAGCTTTCTTT. It codes for CASSQAGRTEAFF. This chain uses TRBV5-1 with TRBJ1-1; D is undetermined. The CDR3 consists of 13 residues. V gave up 4 bases and J gave up 5 bases, with 12 bases separating them. Germline V CDR1 and CDR2: SGHRS, YFSETQ. The complete variable domain, with remaining parts taken from reference TRBV5-1 and TRBJ1-1, reads KAGVTQTPRYLIKTRGQQVTLSCSPISGHRSVSWYQQTPGQGLQFLFEYFSETQRNKGNFPGRFSGRQFSNSRSEMNVSTLELGDSALYLCASSQAGRTEAFFGQGTRLTVV.

This clone has only a few counts. CDR3 bases: TGTGCCACCAGCAGACACGGCGACACGTCTGGAAACACCATATATTTT. Translation: CATSRHGDTSGNTIYF. The chain recombines TRBV15 with TRBJ1-3; D unresolved. The V end lost 2 bases, the J end lost 1 base, and 12 bases lay between the germline ends. From germline, CDR1 is LNHNV and CDR2 YYDKDF (reference sequence). This CDR3 contains 16 residues.

The chain employs TRBV11-1 and TRBJ2-7; 8 nucleotides agree with TRBD1. Trimming removed 5 bases from V and 2 bases from J; junction bases left unmatched: 11. Germline lookup yields CDR1 SGHAT and CDR2 FQDESV (reference sequence). The CDR3 is made up of 16 amino acids. DNA for the CDR3: TGTGCCAGCAGCCAGGGGGGTCGGACAGGGACCTACGAGCAGTACTTC. Translating it yields CASSQGGRTGTYEQYF.

The V gene is TRBV28, the J gene TRBJ1-2, with a tentative D call TRBD1 (5 bases). This CDR3 is 14 amino acids long. Germline V gives CDR1 MDHEN, CDR2 SYDVKM. Trimming cost V 8 bases and J 2 bases, with 15 bases left between them. CDR3 region: CASLAGRVNYGYTF. CDR3 DNA sequence: TGTGCCAGCTTAGCAGGCAGGGTAAACTATGGCTACACCTTC.

The chain combines TRBV7-3 with TRBJ2-1; 11 bases are shared with TRBD2. The trim removed 5 bases at V and 9 bases at J, leaving 9 bases unmatched. The CDR3 is 15 amino acids. Germline V gene data show CDR1 as SGHTA and CDR2 as FQGTGA. CDR3 in amino acids: CASSPFSGGATEQFF. CDR3 nucleotide sequence: TGTGCCAGCAGCCCCTTTAGCGGGGGGGCTACTGAGCAGTTCTTC. Full variable domain (remainder filled in from reference TRBV7-3 and TRBJ2-1): GAGVSQTPSNKVTEKGKYVELRCDPISGHTALYWYRQSLGQGPEFLIYFQGTGAADDSGLPNDRFFAVRPEGSVSTLKIQRTERGDSAVYLCASSPFSGGATEQFFGPGTRLTVL.

V usage is TRBV10-3 and J usage is TRBJ1-3, with D unclear. Deletions cut 4 bases from V and 0 bases from J, with 13 bases between. The V gene's germline CDR1 is ENHRY and CDR2 SYGVKD. CDR3 length: 16 residues. This chain's CDR3 is CAISGENTLSGNTIYF. CDR3 DNA: TGTGCCATCAGTGGGGAGAATACGCTCTCTGGAAACACCATATATTTT.

The chain employs TRBV6-6 and TRBJ1-5, with D possibly TRBD1 on 5 matching bases. CDR3 length equals 14 residues. CDR1 MNHNY and CDR2 SVGAGI come from the germline V gene (reference sequence). V was cut by 7 bases and J by 8 bases, with 18 bases left in between. For the CDR3, the DNA is TGTGCCAGCATCAATCGGGGGGGGAGGGAGCCCCAGCATTTT. Protein: CASINRGGREPQHF.

The V call is TRBV6-1, the J call TRBJ1-3; D call uncertain. Germline CDR1 reads MNHNS; CDR2 reads SASEGT. V lost 6 bases and J lost 0, with 12 bases in between. The CDR3 covers 15 residues. The CDR3 DNA reads as TGTGCCAGCAGCTTGACACAAACCTCTGGAAACACCATATATTTT. It translates to CASSLTQTSGNTIYF.

The chain is built from TRBV2 and TRBJ2-3, with TRBD1 identical over 10 bases. CDR3 length: 16 amino acids. CDR1 SNHLY and CDR2 FYNNEI come from the germline V gene. Trimming cost V 8 bases and J 6 bases; bases outside gene matches: 14. In nucleotides, the CDR3 is TGTGCCAGCCGGATCAGGACAGGGGGAGTCTTCGATACGCAGTATTTT. Protein product: CASRIRTGGVFDTQYF.

The chain combines TRBV11-2 with TRBJ2-1; 10 positions match TRBD2. The trim removed 5 bases at V and 7 bases at J, leaving 11 bases unmatched. CDR3 length equals 16 residues. Germline assignment: CDR1 SGHAT and CDR2 FQNNGV. CDR3 loop: CASSSKIAGGGNEQFF. CDR3 sequence (DNA): TGTGCCAGCAGCAGCAAAATAGCGGGGGGCGGGAATGAGCAGTTCTTC.

The chain joins TRBV18 to TRBJ2-7; 11 nucleotides match TRBD1. This CDR3 has 19 amino acids. In germline, CDR1 is KGHSH, CDR2 LQKENI. Trimming at V came to 4 bases and at J to 1 base, leaving 15 bases not matched to a gene. The CDR3: CASSLTGTGGGQVSYEQYF. Written as DNA, the CDR3 is TGTGCCAGCTCACTTACCGGGACAGGGGGAGGTCAAGTATCCTACGAGCAGTACTTC. Filled out from reference TRBV18 and TRBJ2-7, the complete variable domain reads NAGVMQNPRHLVRRRGQEARLRCSPMKGHSHVYWYRQLPEEGLKFMVYLQKENIIDESGMPKERFSAEFPKEGPSILRIQQVVRGDSAAYFCASSLTGTGGGQVSYEQYFGPGTRLTVT.

The chain uses TRBV6-5 and TRBJ2-7; 7 bases map to TRBD1. Trimming took 0 bases from V and 7 from J; bases not matched to a gene: 9. Germline loops: CDR1 MNHEY, CDR2 SVGAGI. This CDR3 is built from 15 residues. CDR3 nucleotides: TGTGCCAGCAGTTACTCCGAGACAGGGCGCCGGGAGCAGTACTTC. This sequence encodes CASSYSETGRREQYF.

The rearrangement joins TRBV7-3 to TRBJ2-6; D may be TRBD1 (6 bases). The V end was cut by 3 bases, the J end by 2 bases, with 11 bases between. This CDR3 spans 16 amino acids. CDR1 and CDR2 from the germline V gene are SGHTA and FQGTGA. CDR3 loop: CASSFHRVTGANVLTF. The CDR3 DNA reads as TGTGCCAGCAGCTTCCACAGGGTCACTGGGGCCAACGTCCTGACTTTC.

This chain links TRBV4-1 with TRBJ1-3; 9 bases line up with TRBD1. Unmatched junction bases numbered 6, after V lost 3 bases and J lost 0 bases. The germline CDR1 and CDR2 sequences are MGHRA and YSYEKL. This CDR3 has 17 residues. This CDR3 reads CASSQGTGWSSGNTIYF. In DNA, the CDR3 is TGCGCCAGCAGCCAGGGGACAGGGTGGTCCTCTGGAAACACCATATATTTT.

V is TRBV12-5 and J is TRBJ2-3; D ambiguous. V dropped 2 bases and J dropped 6 bases, with 3 bases sitting between them. Germline values: CDR1 LGHNT, CDR2 FRNRAP. This CDR3 contains 11 residues. The CDR3 DNA sequence: TGTGCTAGTGGTTTGAGGGATACGCAGTATTTT. This encodes CASGLRDTQYF.

The V call is TRBV2, the J call TRBJ2-3; TRBD2 aligns across 10 bases. Per germline, CDR1 SNHLY and CDR2 FYNNEI. This CDR3 comprises 15 residues. V lost 5 bases and J lost 6; bases outside the gene matches: 8. The CDR3 nucleotides are TGTGCCAGCAGTTCGACTAGGACTAGCGGCGATACGCAGTATTTT. This translates into CASSSTRTSGDTQYF.

The CDR3 reads CASSLPRDRGSGEQYF. The CDR3 coding sequence is TGTGCCAGCAGTTTGCCCCGGGACCGAGGCTCTGGGGAGCAGTACTTC. This sequence joins TRBV28 and TRBJ2-7, with D perhaps matching TRBD1 or TRBD2 (5 bases each). CDR1 is MDHEN, CDR2 SYDVKM, per germline. This CDR3 is built from 16 residues. V was trimmed by 3 bases and J by 7 bases, leaving 22 bases between them.

The genes are TRBV5-1 and TRBJ1-3; D call uncertain. Germline V gene data show CDR1 as SGHRS and CDR2 as YFSETQ. This CDR3 spans 11 amino acids. Trimming cost V 5 bases and J 6 bases, with 6 bases left between them. CDR3 DNA: TGCGCCAGCAGTACGCAAAACACCATATATTTT. Translating gives CASSTQNTIYF.

CDR3 region: CATSRDLTGSGNTIYF. CDR3 DNA sequence: TGTGCCACCAGCAGAGATCTTACAGGCTCTGGAAACACCATATATTTT. The chain combines TRBV15 with TRBJ1-3, with a tentative D call TRBD1 (5 bases). CDR3 length: 16 amino acids. V was pared by 0 bases and J by 0 bases, with 9 bases between. Germline V lookup: CDR1 LNHNV, CDR2 YYDKDF (reference sequence).

This rearrangement joins TRBV28 to TRBJ1-2; no firm D call. The length of the CDR3 is 11 residues. Germline CDR1 reads MDHEN; CDR2 reads SYDVKM. Between the trimmed V and J ends, which lost 3 bases and 8 bases, there was a span of 7 bases. The CDR3 loop is CASSFPVGYTF. The DNA for the CDR3 is TGTGCCAGCAGTTTTCCCGTCGGCTACACCTTC.

Comment on this clone: Relative to the germline gene, one junction end is altered; a read error may explain this. The rearrangement uses TRBV5-6 and TRBJ2-6, with D perhaps matching TRBD1 (5 bases). CDR3 length: 12 amino acids. From germline, CDR1 is SGHDT and CDR2 YYEEEE. In DNA form, the CDR3 reads TGTGCCAGTCACTCTGGGGCCAACGTCCCGACTTTC. It specifies CASHSGANVPTF.